This TCR beta chain was recorded in a study of breast tumors, draining lymph nodes, adjacent tissues. Whole-study findings and limits: Tumor and nontumor repertoires were significantly more similar in luminal-like than in basal-like breast cancer.

The lymph nodes were axillary draining lymph nodes from breast cancer patients. TCRdb re-called the multiplex PCR reads through MiXCR, storing one row per CDR3 protein. The sample gives some 170,000 distinct CDR3 sequences, approximately 30% of which show up once; 3.8% is in the top ten. With regard to this clonotype: What it binds is unknown.

Sequenced sample: axillary lymph node tissue. This TCR came from a female donor with breast cancer. Some clones in this sample may be carry-over from other donors' samples.

CDR3 nucleotides: TGCAGTGCTAGTGGAGGGCTTAATGAAAAACTGTTTTTT. Residues: CSASGGLNEKLFF. V and J are TRBV20-1 and TRBJ1-4; D is uncertain. CDR3 length: 13 residues. Per germline, CDR1 DFQATT and CDR2 SNEGSKA (reference sequence). V lost 3 bases to trimming and J lost 4 bases, with 9 bases between them.